A selection of T cell receptor beta chains follows, all from one sample in a study of spatial heterogeneity in lung cancer. MiXCR was run by TCRdb on the 5' RACE reads, yielding one entry per CDR3 protein. The data hold approximately 40,000 distinct CDR3 sequences, with approximately 5.2% observed a single time. Sample: PBMCs, taken at surgery. All receptors come from a female donor with early-stage non-small cell lung cancer. Both conserved end residues are part of each CDR3. A D gene is named only where the DNA matches it firmly. The size field is filled for only some rows; it gives once, few, many or a size class.

clone_size: many; j_call: TRBJ2-1; v_call: TRBV7-9; d_call: .; cdr3_aa: CASSFSYNEQFF; cdr3_nt: TGTGCCAGCAGCTTCTCCTACAATGAGCAGTTCTTC
clone_size: few; j_call: TRBJ2-7; v_call: TRBV7-9; d_call: .; cdr3_aa: CASSLRRTARHEQYF; cdr3_nt: TGTGCCAGCAGCTTAAGGCGGACAGCTAGACACGAGCAGTACTTC
clone_size: few; j_call: TRBJ1-1; v_call: TRBV12-3/TRBV12-4; d_call: TRBD1; cdr3_aa: CATRGTGQNTEAFF; cdr3_nt: TGTGCCACCAGAGGGACAGGGCAGAACACTGAAGCTTTCTTT
clone_size: few; j_call: TRBJ1-1; v_call: TRBV12-3/TRBV12-4; d_call: .; cdr3_aa: CASIPSGNTEAFF; cdr3_nt: TGTGCCAGCATCCCGTCTGGGAACACTGAAGCTTTCTTT
clone_size: many; j_call: TRBJ2-2; v_call: TRBV3-1; d_call: .; cdr3_aa: CASSQWDRGATGELFF; cdr3_nt: TGTGCCAGCAGCCAGTGGGATCGGGGGGCCACCGGGGAGCTGTTTTTT
clone_size: few; j_call: TRBJ2-1; v_call: TRBV12-3/TRBV12-4; d_call: .; cdr3_aa: CVSSTTPVNEQFF; cdr3_nt: TGTGTCAGCAGTACGACACCGGTGAATGAGCAGTTCTTC
clone_size: .; j_call: TRBJ1-1; v_call: TRBV11-2; d_call: TRBD1; cdr3_aa: CASSPTGARNTEAFF; cdr3_nt: TGTGCCAGCAGCCCGACAGGGGCGAGAAACACTGAAGCTTTCTTT
clone_size: few; j_call: TRBJ1-3; v_call: TRBV7-6; d_call: TRBD1; cdr3_aa: CASSLAEVDRGLPGNTIYF; cdr3_nt: TGTGCCAGCAGCTTAGCGGAAGTGGACAGGGGGCTCCCTGGAAACACCATATATTTT
clone_size: many; j_call: TRBJ2-3; v_call: TRBV6-5; d_call: .; cdr3_aa: CASSYSKGADTQYF; cdr3_nt: TGTGCCAGCAGTTACTCGAAGGGGGCAGATACGCAGTATTTT
clone_size: many; j_call: TRBJ2-3; v_call: TRBV2; d_call: .; cdr3_aa: CASSSRGTTDTQYF; cdr3_nt: TGTGCCAGCAGTTCACGGGGAACCACAGATACGCAGTATTTT
clone_size: .; j_call: TRBJ2-3; v_call: TRBV29-1; d_call: .; cdr3_aa: CSVGLDRMSADTQYF; cdr3_nt: TGCAGCGTTGGACTTGACAGGATGAGTGCAGATACGCAGTATTTT
clone_size: many; j_call: TRBJ1-1; v_call: TRBV18; d_call: .; cdr3_aa: CASSPLAVNTEAFF; cdr3_nt: TGTGCCAGCTCACCACTCGCGGTAAACACTGAAGCTTTCTTT
clone_size: many; j_call: TRBJ1-2; v_call: TRBV4-3; d_call: .; cdr3_aa: CASSQGGQKSYTF; cdr3_nt: TGCGCCAGCAGCCAAGGAGGGCAGAAAAGCTACACCTTC
clone_size: few; j_call: TRBJ1-1; v_call: TRBV20-1; d_call: TRBD1; cdr3_aa: CSAGQGASLTEAFF; cdr3_nt: TGCAGTGCCGGACAGGGGGCCTCCCTCACTGAAGCTTTCTTT
clone_size: many; j_call: TRBJ2-3; v_call: TRBV5-1; d_call: .; cdr3_aa: CASSFYYSGPRDTDTQYF; cdr3_nt: TGCGCCAGCAGCTTCTACTACAGTGGGCCTCGGGACACAGATACGCAGTATTTT
clone_size: many; j_call: TRBJ1-6; v_call: TRBV4-2; d_call: TRBD1; cdr3_aa: CASSQDVAGTGNNSPLHF; cdr3_nt: TGTGCCAGCAGCCAAGATGTCGCCGGGACAGGGAATAATTCACCCCTCCACTTT
clone_size: .; j_call: TRBJ2-1; v_call: TRBV20-1; d_call: .; cdr3_aa: CSASADWSSYNEQFF; cdr3_nt: TGCAGTGCTAGTGCTGACTGGAGCTCCTACAATGAGCAGTTCTTC
clone_size: few; j_call: TRBJ2-1; v_call: TRBV6-1; d_call: .; cdr3_aa: CASSVSSSYNEQFF; cdr3_nt: TGTGCCAGCAGTGTATCCAGCAGCTACAATGAGCAGTTCTTC
clone_size: .; j_call: TRBJ2-1; v_call: TRBV4-1; d_call: TRBD2; cdr3_aa: CASSQAGGNGVEQFF; cdr3_nt: TGCGCCAGCAGCCAAGCGGGGGGAAACGGGGTTGAGCAGTTCTTC
clone_size: many; j_call: TRBJ2-1; v_call: TRBV11-2; d_call: .; cdr3_aa: CASSLIGWTDNEQFF; cdr3_nt: TGTGCCAGCAGCCTGATTGGATGGACAGACAATGAGCAGTTCTTC
clone_size: many; j_call: TRBJ2-5; v_call: TRBV7-9; d_call: TRBD2; cdr3_aa: CASSPDSGGRETQYF; cdr3_nt: TGTGCCAGCAGCCCTGATAGCGGGGGTAGGGAGACCCAGTACTTC
clone_size: .; j_call: TRBJ2-5; v_call: TRBV30; d_call: TRBD2; cdr3_aa: CAWSWGGETQYF; cdr3_nt: TGTGCCTGGAGTTGGGGGGGAGAGACCCAGTACTTC
clone_size: many; j_call: TRBJ2-5; v_call: TRBV5-1; d_call: TRBD1; cdr3_aa: CASSFTRDRGGGRGETQYF; cdr3_nt: TGCGCCAGCAGCTTCACCCGGGACAGGGGCGGTGGCAGAGGGGAGACCCAGTACTTC
clone_size: .; j_call: TRBJ2-5; v_call: TRBV3-1; d_call: TRBD1; cdr3_aa: CASSFGQGGETQYF; cdr3_nt: TGTGCCAGCAGCTTTGGACAGGGAGGAGAGACCCAGTACTTC
clone_size: many; j_call: TRBJ2-1; v_call: TRBV20-1; d_call: .; cdr3_aa: CSAGLNRNNEQFF; cdr3_nt: TGCAGTGCTGGTTTGAACAGGAACAATGAGCAGTTCTTC
clone_size: few; j_call: TRBJ1-1; v_call: TRBV5-4; d_call: TRBD1; cdr3_aa: CASTRTGGSVLEAFF; cdr3_nt: TGTGCCAGCACCCGGACAGGGGGCTCTGTCCTTGAAGCTTTCTTT
clone_size: many; j_call: TRBJ2-2; v_call: TRBV7-6; d_call: .; cdr3_aa: CASSSGAGNTGELFF; cdr3_nt: TGTGCCAGCAGCTCCGGGGCAGGAAACACCGGGGAGCTGTTTTTT
clone_size: many; j_call: TRBJ2-6; v_call: TRBV7-2; d_call: .; cdr3_aa: CASSPGGTSGANVLTF; cdr3_nt: TGTGCCAGCAGCCCTGGGGGGACCTCTGGGGCCAACGTCCTGACTTTC
clone_size: many; j_call: TRBJ2-7; v_call: TRBV28; d_call: TRBD1; cdr3_aa: CASSPNGQGPHEQYF; cdr3_nt: TGTGCCAGCAGTCCCAATGGACAGGGCCCTCACGAGCAGTACTTC
clone_size: .; j_call: TRBJ2-1; v_call: TRBV11-3; d_call: TRBD2; cdr3_aa: CASSLIAGGSEQFF; cdr3_nt: TGTGCCAGCAGCTTAATTGCGGGGGGTAGTGAGCAGTTCTTC
clone_size: many; j_call: TRBJ1-2; v_call: TRBV12-3/TRBV12-4; d_call: .; cdr3_aa: CASSALNYGYTF; cdr3_nt: TGTGCCAGCAGTGCCCTTAACTATGGCTACACCTTC
clone_size: .; j_call: TRBJ2-7; v_call: TRBV4-2; d_call: .; cdr3_aa: CASSQEGDEQYF; cdr3_nt: TGTGCCAGCAGCCAAGAAGGGGACGAGCAGTACTTC
clone_size: .; j_call: TRBJ2-2; v_call: TRBV7-2; d_call: .; cdr3_aa: CASSSQAGNTGELFF; cdr3_nt: TGTGCCAGCAGTTCCCAGGCGGGTAACACCGGGGAGCTGTTTTTT
clone_size: many; j_call: TRBJ2-1; v_call: TRBV12-3/TRBV12-4; d_call: .; cdr3_aa: CASSLEVGGEQFF; cdr3_nt: TGTGCCAGCAGTTTAGAAGTCGGCGGAGAGCAGTTCTTC
clone_size: many; j_call: TRBJ1-1; v_call: TRBV19; d_call: .; cdr3_aa: CASSVDLNTEAFF; cdr3_nt: TGTGCCAGTAGTGTAGACCTGAACACTGAAGCTTTCTTT
clone_size: many; j_call: TRBJ2-3; v_call: TRBV7-9; d_call: TRBD2; cdr3_aa: CASSSITSGERDTQYF; cdr3_nt: TGTGCCAGCAGCTCGATTACTAGCGGGGAAAGAGATACGCAGTATTTT
clone_size: many; j_call: TRBJ2-1; v_call: TRBV9; d_call: TRBD2; cdr3_aa: CASSVELSGVHEQFF; cdr3_nt: TGTGCCAGCAGCGTAGAGCTTAGCGGGGTCCATGAGCAGTTCTTC
clone_size: many; j_call: TRBJ1-1; v_call: TRBV7-9; d_call: TRBD1; cdr3_aa: CASSLGLAGGTEAFF; cdr3_nt: TGTGCCAGCAGCTTAGGATTGGCAGGGGGGACTGAAGCTTTCTTT
clone_size: many; j_call: TRBJ1-5; v_call: TRBV7-8; d_call: .; cdr3_aa: CASSDSGMNQPQHF; cdr3_nt: TGTGCCAGCAGCGACTCGGGGATGAATCAGCCCCAGCATTTT
clone_size: many; j_call: TRBJ2-7; v_call: TRBV4-1; d_call: .; cdr3_aa: CASSAEPGTYEQYF; cdr3_nt: TGCGCCAGCAGCGCGGAGCCCGGGACCTACGAGCAGTACTTC
clone_size: many; j_call: TRBJ1-5; v_call: TRBV12-3/TRBV12-4; d_call: TRBD1; cdr3_aa: CASSPRQGGQPQHF; cdr3_nt: TGTGCCAGCAGTCCTCGACAGGGGGGACAGCCCCAGCATTTT
clone_size: many; j_call: TRBJ2-3; v_call: TRBV28; d_call: .; cdr3_aa: CASSFRRGTSTDTQYF; cdr3_nt: TGTGCCAGCAGTTTCCGACGAGGAACTAGCACAGATACGCAGTATTTT
clone_size: many; j_call: TRBJ1-2; v_call: TRBV28; d_call: .; cdr3_aa: CASSLVDSDYGYTF; cdr3_nt: TGTGCCAGCAGTTTAGTGGACAGCGACTATGGCTACACCTTC
clone_size: many; j_call: TRBJ1-5; v_call: TRBV7-9; d_call: .; cdr3_aa: CASSTQGDQPQHF; cdr3_nt: TGTGCCAGCAGCACCCAGGGTGATCAGCCCCAGCATTTT
clone_size: .; j_call: TRBJ2-1; v_call: TRBV3-1; d_call: TRBD1; cdr3_aa: CASSQAFPGQGQFF; cdr3_nt: TGTGCCAGCAGCCAAGCCTTTCCGGGACAGGGCCAGTTCTTC
clone_size: many; j_call: TRBJ1-1; v_call: TRBV29-1; d_call: .; cdr3_aa: CSVGRAPEAFF; cdr3_nt: TGCAGCGTTGGCAGGGCCCCTGAAGCTTTCTTT
clone_size: many; j_call: TRBJ1-6; v_call: TRBV4-3; d_call: .; cdr3_aa: CASSQNLKSPLHF; cdr3_nt: TGCGCCAGCAGCCAAAACTTAAAGTCACCCCTCCACTTT
clone_size: few; j_call: TRBJ2-7; v_call: TRBV24-1; d_call: TRBD1; cdr3_aa: CATSGRDRSPYEQYF; cdr3_nt: TGTGCCACCAGTGGCCGGGACAGGAGCCCCTACGAGCAGTACTTC
clone_size: many; j_call: TRBJ2-1; v_call: TRBV29-1; d_call: TRBD2; cdr3_aa: CSVVPSGTYNEQFF; cdr3_nt: TGCAGCGTCGTACCTAGCGGCACTTACAATGAGCAGTTCTTC
clone_size: few; j_call: TRBJ2-5; v_call: TRBV20-1; d_call: .; cdr3_aa: CSARDLANQETQYF; cdr3_nt: TGCAGTGCTAGAGATCTAGCGAACCAAGAGACCCAGTACTTC
clone_size: many; j_call: TRBJ2-5; v_call: TRBV29-1; d_call: .; cdr3_aa: CSVARGQETQYF; cdr3_nt: TGCAGCGTTGCGAGGGGCCAAGAGACCCAGTACTTC
clone_size: many; j_call: TRBJ2-1; v_call: TRBV7-2; d_call: .; cdr3_aa: CASSLGLYNEQFF; cdr3_nt: TGTGCCAGCAGCTTAGGCCTCTACAATGAGCAGTTCTTC
clone_size: many; j_call: TRBJ2-3; v_call: TRBV4-3; d_call: .; cdr3_aa: CASSRGGTDTQYF; cdr3_nt: TGCGCCAGCAGCCGAGGGGGCACAGATACGCAGTATTTT
clone_size: many; j_call: TRBJ1-1; v_call: TRBV7-6; d_call: .; cdr3_aa: CASSLEWVGTEAFF; cdr3_nt: TGTGCCAGCAGCTTAGAATGGGTTGGCACTGAAGCTTTCTTT
clone_size: .; j_call: TRBJ1-1; v_call: TRBV11-2; d_call: TRBD1; cdr3_aa: CASSSPTGYATEAFF; cdr3_nt: TGTGCCAGCAGCTCCCCGACAGGGTACGCCACTGAAGCTTTCTTT
clone_size: .; j_call: TRBJ2-7; v_call: TRBV12-3/TRBV12-4; d_call: .; cdr3_aa: CASSSRRGSSYEQYF; cdr3_nt: TGTGCCAGCAGTTCTCGGCGGGGCAGCTCCTACGAGCAGTACTTC
clone_size: many; j_call: TRBJ2-7; v_call: TRBV2; d_call: .; cdr3_aa: CASKEGPYEQYF; cdr3_nt: TGTGCCAGCAAGGAGGGACCCTACGAGCAGTACTTC
clone_size: few; j_call: TRBJ1-1; v_call: TRBV25-1; d_call: .; cdr3_aa: CASSENSKNTEAFF; cdr3_nt: TGTGCCAGCAGTGAAAACTCGAAGAACACTGAAGCTTTCTTT